There are a few counts of the clone carrying this T cell receptor beta chain. An end of the junction differs from the germline gene, which may be a read error. The V gene's germline CDR1 is MGHRA and CDR2 YSYEKL. The CDR3 contains 14 residues. Method: immunoSEQ multiplex PCR; TCRdb's copy keeps in-frame clones and lacks some. Of roughly 80,000 clones detected, over 80% appear once; the ten largest clones hold just under 6%. The data originate from a study of blood T cell repertoires in COVID-19. Source material: peripheral blood. This receptor was taken from a man aged 60 to 75 with active or convalescent COVID-19. The J gene is TRBJ1-1, the V gene TRBV4-1; D possibly corresponds to TRBD1 (5 bases). CDR3 DNA sequence: TGCGCCAGCAGCAAAGACCAAGGGCAGGGCCAAGCTTTCTTT. It is translated as CASSKDQGQGQAFF.